The present T cell receptor (beta chain) was sequenced within a study of T cell changes during pregnancy in multiple sclerosis. Assay: immunoSEQ multiplex PCR; the TCRdb copy retains only in-frame clones and omits some. The sample shows approximately 47,000 clones, 94% of them seen only once. CDR1 MGHDK and CDR2 SYGVNS come from the germline V gene. J gave up 5 bases and V 5 bases, and 10 bases lay outside the gene matches. The CDR3 spans 15 residues. This TCR was sampled from a female donor with multiple sclerosis, enrolled in a pregnancy study. The sequences come from CD4+ T cells from peripheral blood mononuclear cells, collected in the first trimester of pregnancy. The rearrangement joins TRBV25-1 to TRBJ2-3, with TRBD2 identical over 7 bases. CDR3: CASSRLLGGEDTQYF. CDR3 in DNA: TGTGCCAGCAGTCGTCTCCTGGGGGGGGAAGATACGCAGTATTTT.